Detailed here is one TCR beta chain. Antigen specificity is unknown. This specimen includes other DNA sequences encoding the same CDR3. This sample was taken from a study of cytomegalovirus exposure and HLA in healthy donors. General study points: An observed cluster of highly shared sequence variants was recorded as a likely sequencing artifact. By a later analysis, the bulk of CMV-associated TCR beta chains appeared HLA-restricted.

The PCR contained 60 Vbeta and 13 Jbeta primers. Generated by immunoSEQ multiplex PCR, the TCRdb table keeps only in-frame clones and is missing some. The data hold 180,000 or so clones, with 75% to 80% observed a single time. V dropped 3 bases and J dropped 4 bases, with 7 bases sitting between them. CDR3 length: 13 residues. The germline V gene has CDR1 SGHAT and CDR2 FQNNGV. The clonotype comes from a man between 50 and 59 years old in good health and CMV-seropositive. Sample: PBMCs. The chain recombines TRBV11-2 with TRBJ1-5; tentatively, D is TRBD1 (6 bases). The CDR3 here is CASSLQGNQPQHF. CDR3 DNA sequence: TGTGCCAGCAGCTTGCAGGGGAATCAGCCCCAGCATTTT.